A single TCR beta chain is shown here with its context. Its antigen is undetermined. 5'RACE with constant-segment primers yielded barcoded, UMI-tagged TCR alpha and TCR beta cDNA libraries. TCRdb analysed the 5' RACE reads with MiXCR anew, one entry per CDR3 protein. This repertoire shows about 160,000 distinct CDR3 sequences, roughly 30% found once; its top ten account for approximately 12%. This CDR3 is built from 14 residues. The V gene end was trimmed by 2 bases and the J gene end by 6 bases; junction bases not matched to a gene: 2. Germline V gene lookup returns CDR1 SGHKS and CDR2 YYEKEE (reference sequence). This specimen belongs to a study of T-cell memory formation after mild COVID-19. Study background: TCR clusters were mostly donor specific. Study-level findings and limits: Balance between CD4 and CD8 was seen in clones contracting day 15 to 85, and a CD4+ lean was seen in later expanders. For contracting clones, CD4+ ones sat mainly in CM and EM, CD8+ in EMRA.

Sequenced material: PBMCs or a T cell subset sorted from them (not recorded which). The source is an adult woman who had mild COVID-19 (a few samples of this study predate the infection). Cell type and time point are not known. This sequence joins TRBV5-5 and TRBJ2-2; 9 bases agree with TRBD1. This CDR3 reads CASSLQGAPGELFF. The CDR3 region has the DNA TGTGCCAGCAGCTTACAGGGGGCGCCCGGGGAGCTGTTTTTT. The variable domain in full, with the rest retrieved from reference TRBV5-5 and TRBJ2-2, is DAGVTQSPTHLIKTRGQQVTLRCSPISGHKSVSWYQQVLGQGPQFIFQYYEKEERGRGNFPDRFSARQFPNYSSELNVNALLLGDSALYLCASSLQGAPGELFFGEGSRLTVL.